These 10 T cell receptor beta chains came from one sample sequenced in a study of T cells in Graves' hyperthyroidism and ophthalmopathy. Regions amplified from RNA transcripts were the TCR beta CDR3 regions. HTBI primers drove first-round RT-PCR of the TCR CDR3. Via MiXCR, TCRdb re-called the multiplex PCR reads, giving one row per CDR3 protein. The data contain about 560,000 distinct CDR3 sequences, roughly 15% of them singletons. Sample: blood. These receptors all come from a woman aged 40 to 49 with Graves' hyperthyroidism.

The chain joins TRBV6-1 to TRBJ1-3, with D hard to call. CDR1 is MNHNS and CDR2 is SASEGT in the germline V gene. Trimming removed 1 base at V and 5 bases at J, with 9 bases between. There are 14 residues in the CDR3. CDR3 amino acids: CASSEETARNTIYF. CDR3 nucleotide sequence: TGTGCCAGCAGTGAAGAGACCGCCAGAAACACCATATATTTT.

V gene TRBV20-1 combines with J gene TRBJ2-3; 9 positions match TRBD1. CDR1 and CDR2 (germline): DFQATT, SNEGSKA (reference sequence). The CDR3 has 16 residues. V lost 2 bases to trimming and J lost 3 bases; unmatched junction nucleotides: 9. The CDR3 nucleotides read TGCAGTGCTAGATCACAGGGGGCGGTTGGGACAGATACGCAGTATTTT. Translation gives CSARSQGAVGTDTQYF.

CDR3 residues: CASSGRGPPGRGYTF. The CDR3 DNA follows: TGTGCCAGCAGTGGAAGAGGCCCCCCAGGCCGGGGCTACACCTTC. The chain couples TRBV6-1 to TRBJ1-2; unclear D gene. Trimming shortened V by 4 bases and J by 8 bases, and 20 bases separated the two germline ends. Germline CDR1 is MNHNS and CDR2 is SASEGT. The CDR3 runs to 15 residues.

This clonotype was observed many times. The chain has TRBV7-2 and TRBJ2-7; TRBD2 matches 11 bases. V gave up 6 bases and J gave up 4 bases; unmatched junction bases: 8. Germline V gene data show CDR1 as SGHTA and CDR2 as FQGNSA. The CDR3 is made up of 15 amino acids. The CDR3 region is CASRMVASGRYEQYF. The CDR3 nucleotides read TGTGCCAGCAGGATGGTGGCTAGCGGGAGGTACGAGCAGTACTTC.

There are many counts of this clonotype. The V call is TRBV30, the J call TRBJ2-2, with 7 bases aligning to TRBD1. The J segment lost 6 bases and the V segment lost 1 base, leaving 17 bases of the junction unmatched. The CDR3 contains 18 residues. Germline CDR1 reads GTSNPN; CDR2 reads SVGIG (reference sequence). For the CDR3, the DNA is TGTGCCTGGAGTGCCCGGGACAGTCTCTTCCGAGACCCCGGGGAGCTGTTTTTT. Translating it yields CAWSARDSLFRDPGELFF. Full variable domain (missing parts from reference TRBV30 and TRBJ2-2): SQTIHQWPATLVQPVGSPLSLECTVEGTSNPNLYWYRQAAGRGLQLLFYSVGIGQISSEVPQNLSASRPQDRQFILSSKKLLLSDSGFYLCAWSARDSLFRDPGELFFGEGSRLTVL.

This clonotype was observed many times. The rearrangement links TRBV30 to TRBJ2-7; possibly TRBD1 for D (6 bases). The CDR3 sequence is 13 residues long. Trimming left V 2 bases short and J 4 bases short, with 12 bases between. CDR1 is GTSNPN and CDR2 is SVGIG in the germline V gene (reference sequence). CDR3 bases: TGTGCCTGGAGTCCAGGGGCAGTTTACGAGCAGTACTTC. Residues: CAWSPGAVYEQYF.

This clonotype was counted ten times or more. The rearrangement links TRBV30 to TRBJ1-2; tentatively, D is TRBD1 (5 bases). The CDR3 totals 13 residues. The germline CDR1 and CDR2 sequences are GTSNPN and SVGIG (reference sequence). Trimming shortened V by 8 bases and J by 2 bases, and 15 bases separated the two germline ends. Here the CDR3 DNA reads TGTGCCAGCGCAAGACAGAGGAACTATGGCTACACCTTC. It yields the protein CASARQRNYGYTF.

This clonotype turned up a few times. This chain joins TRBV12-3 or TRBV12-4 and TRBJ1-1; 9 bases line up with TRBD1. After removal of 6 bases from V and 1 base from J, the junction contained 9 bases not matched to a gene. The CDR3 loop spans 16 amino acids. The CDR3 sequence: CASSPQGASTNTEAFF. CDR3 DNA: TGTGCCAGCAGCCCACAGGGGGCTAGTACGAACACTGAAGCTTTCTTT.

This clonotype was observed a few times. The V gene is TRBV2, the J gene TRBJ2-1; the D gene could be TRBD1 or TRBD2 (5 bases each). The length of the CDR3 is 13 residues. V was trimmed by 8 bases and J by 1 base, leaving 9 bases between them. Germline V CDR1 and CDR2: SNHLY, FYNNEI. CDR3 DNA: TGTGCCAGCGGGGGAGCTTCCTACAATGAGCAGTTCTTC. Translating it yields CASGGASYNEQFF.

Points on this clonotype: A much larger clone differs by one base, so this may be a read error. The chain joins TRBV18 to TRBJ1-4; tentative D call: TRBD1 (6 bases). The CDR3 runs 12 residues. Germline V gives CDR1 KGHSH, CDR2 LQKENI. Trimming stripped 3 bases from V and 10 bases from J, with 9 bases between. The CDR3, as DNA: TGTGCCAGCTCACCCGAGGGGGGAAAACTGTTTTTT. Translated, it gives CASSPEGGKLFF.